The T cell receptor beta chain described here comes from a study of T cell responses to AZD1222 COVID-19 vaccine. Clones were read by immunoSEQ multiplex PCR, and TCRdb kept only the in-frame ones, dropping some. This sample has roughly 150,000 clones, with about nine tenths found just once. Trimming left V 3 bases short and J 2 bases short, with 12 bases between. Germline V gene sequence: CDR1 MGHDK, CDR2 SYGVNS. The CDR3 runs to 15 residues. With regard to this clone: Its antigen remains unidentified.

Study-level findings and limits: After the peak T cell response, and only then, were repertoires sampled. The reported proportion of spike-specific TCRs targeting unmutated variant regions was nearly half. The study found Spike-specific TCR breadth and depth rose after two AZD1222 doses.

This clonotype originated in an adult who received the AZD1222 COVID-19 vaccine. The V and J genes are TRBV25-1 and TRBJ2-3; D not certain. Material: peripheral blood, obtained 28 days after the second AZD1222 dose. The CDR3 spells CASSDTSAYTDTQYF. For the CDR3, the DNA is TGTGCCAGCAGTGATACCAGTGCCTACACAGATACGCAGTATTTT.